Listed below are T cell receptor beta chains from one sample, sequenced in a study of shared clonotypes between healthy human individuals. Data came from immunoSEQ multiplex PCR; TCRdb stores just in-frame clones and leaves some out. The repertoire includes 700,000 to 950,000 clones, about 97% of them detected once, and around 0.21% sits in the top ten. The sample was naive CD8+ T cells sorted from blood. Every receptor here comes from a young man in good health. Both conserved end residues are part of each CDR3. The order of the fields is J gene, clone size, V gene, D gene, CDR3 protein, CDR3 DNA. D genes are given only for firm matches. Size is stated for part of the rows, as once, few or many counts, or as a class when the clone is expanded.

j_call: TRBJ1-5
clone_size: -
v_call: TRBV28
d_call: -
cdr3_aa: CASRTPGEQPQHF
cdr3_nt: TGTGCCAGCAGAACCCCGGGGGAGCAGCCCCAGCATTTT

j_call: TRBJ2-2
clone_size: -
v_call: TRBV2
d_call: -
cdr3_aa: CASSAEGITNTGELFF
cdr3_nt: TGTGCCAGCAGTGCCGAGGGGATTACTAACACCGGGGAGCTGTTTTTT

j_call: TRBJ2-6
clone_size: -
v_call: TRBV7-9
d_call: -
cdr3_aa: CASSLSTFTSGANVLTF
cdr3_nt: TGTGCCAGCAGCCTAAGTACTTTTACCTCTGGGGCCAACGTCCTGACTTTC

j_call: TRBJ2-2
clone_size: once
v_call: TRBV11-3
d_call: TRBD2
cdr3_aa: CASSPWTSGSGGTGELFF
cdr3_nt: TGTGCCAGCAGCCCTTGGACTAGCGGGAGTGGCGGCACCGGGGAGCTGTTTTTT

j_call: TRBJ2-7
clone_size: -
v_call: TRBV19
d_call: TRBD1
cdr3_aa: CASRPAGGSYEQYF
cdr3_nt: TGTGCCAGTAGACCCGCAGGGGGCTCCTACGAGCAGTACTTC

j_call: TRBJ2-1
clone_size: -
v_call: TRBV10-3
d_call: -
cdr3_aa: CAISESNREQFF
cdr3_nt: TGTGCCATCAGTGAGAGTAACCGGGAGCAGTTCTTC

j_call: TRBJ2-2
clone_size: -
v_call: TRBV30
d_call: TRBD2
cdr3_aa: CAWEPTTSGITGELFF
cdr3_nt: TGTGCCTGGGAACCGACGACTAGCGGGATTACCGGGGAGCTGTTTTTT

j_call: TRBJ2-1
clone_size: -
v_call: TRBV6-5
d_call: TRBD1
cdr3_aa: CASSGPGQGYNEQFF
cdr3_nt: TGTGCCAGCAGTGGACCGGGACAGGGCTACAATGAGCAGTTCTTC

j_call: TRBJ2-1
clone_size: -
v_call: TRBV9
d_call: -
cdr3_aa: CASSSYGGPEQFF
cdr3_nt: TGTGCCAGCAGCTCCTACGGGGGCCCTGAGCAGTTCTTC

j_call: TRBJ2-5
clone_size: -
v_call: TRBV7-6
d_call: -
cdr3_aa: CASSFRLGTQSQETQYF
cdr3_nt: TGTGCCAGCAGCTTCCGACTCGGGACGCAGTCGCAGGAGACCCAGTACTTC

j_call: TRBJ2-2
clone_size: once
v_call: TRBV27
d_call: -
cdr3_aa: CASSLIAGELFF
cdr3_nt: TGTGCCAGCAGTTTAATTGCCGGGGAGCTGTTTTTT

j_call: TRBJ2-7
clone_size: -
v_call: TRBV7-6
d_call: -
cdr3_aa: CASSPNPGGPYEQYF
cdr3_nt: TGTGCCAGCAGCCCCAACCCAGGAGGACCCTACGAGCAGTACTTC

j_call: TRBJ2-1
clone_size: -
v_call: TRBV7-9
d_call: TRBD2
cdr3_aa: CASSLLQLAEGFF
cdr3_nt: TGTGCCAGCAGCTTACTCCAACTAGCGGAGGGGTTCTTC

j_call: TRBJ2-5
clone_size: -
v_call: TRBV19
d_call: -
cdr3_aa: CASSAWDRNQETQYF
cdr3_nt: TGTGCCAGTAGTGCCTGGGATAGGAACCAAGAGACCCAGTACTTC

j_call: TRBJ2-1
clone_size: -
v_call: TRBV9
d_call: TRBD2
cdr3_aa: CASSVATRGLAGREQFF
cdr3_nt: TGTGCCAGCAGCGTAGCTACTCGGGGACTAGCGGGGCGTGAGCAGTTCTTC

j_call: TRBJ2-1
clone_size: -
v_call: TRBV7-9
d_call: TRBD2
cdr3_aa: CASSLGLAGDLDVYNEQFF
cdr3_nt: TGTGCCAGCAGCTTAGGACTAGCGGGAGATCTCGACGTTTACAATGAGCAGTTCTTC

j_call: TRBJ2-6
clone_size: -
v_call: TRBV7-9
d_call: -
cdr3_aa: CASSSRQSPGANVLTF
cdr3_nt: TGTGCCAGCAGCTCGAGACAGTCCCCTGGGGCCAACGTCCTGACTTTC

j_call: TRBJ2-1
clone_size: -
v_call: TRBV9
d_call: -
cdr3_aa: CASSVGRYNEQFF
cdr3_nt: TGTGCCAGCAGCGTAGGGCGTTACAATGAGCAGTTCTTC

j_call: TRBJ2-7
clone_size: once
v_call: TRBV7-8
d_call: TRBD1
cdr3_aa: CASSLGTGDNSYEQYF
cdr3_nt: TGTGCCAGCAGCTTAGGGACAGGGGATAACTCCTACGAGCAGTACTTC

j_call: TRBJ2-1
clone_size: -
v_call: TRBV27
d_call: -
cdr3_aa: CASKGLLILHGEQFF
cdr3_nt: TGTGCCAGCAAGGGACTCTTGATTCTACACGGTGAGCAGTTCTTC

j_call: TRBJ2-1
clone_size: -
v_call: TRBV6-5
d_call: -
cdr3_aa: CASSYSGSHNEQFF
cdr3_nt: TGTGCCAGCAGTTACTCCGGCAGCCACAATGAGCAGTTCTTC

j_call: TRBJ2-7
clone_size: -
v_call: TRBV6-5
d_call: -
cdr3_aa: CASSYAGTYEQYF
cdr3_nt: TGTGCCAGCAGTTACGCAGGGACCTACGAGCAGTACTTC

j_call: TRBJ2-1
clone_size: -
v_call: TRBV27
d_call: -
cdr3_aa: CASSTLTSTHEQFF
cdr3_nt: TGTGCCAGCAGTACCCTTACTAGCACCCATGAGCAGTTCTTC

j_call: TRBJ2-7
clone_size: -
v_call: TRBV5-1
d_call: -
cdr3_aa: CASSLEGSYEQYF
cdr3_nt: TGCGCCAGCAGCTTGGAGGGGAGTTACGAGCAGTACTTC

j_call: TRBJ2-7
clone_size: -
v_call: TRBV6-1
d_call: TRBD2
cdr3_aa: CASSEITGGPHEQYF
cdr3_nt: TGTGCCAGCAGTGAAATTACGGGAGGGCCCCACGAGCAGTACTTC

j_call: TRBJ2-7
clone_size: -
v_call: TRBV27
d_call: -
cdr3_aa: CASSTSGTFGTYEQYF
cdr3_nt: TGTGCCAGCAGCACATCCGGGACTTTCGGGACCTACGAGCAGTACTTC

j_call: TRBJ1-2
clone_size: -
v_call: TRBV4-1
d_call: TRBD1
cdr3_aa: CASSQEADRAIYGYTF
cdr3_nt: TGCGCCAGCAGCCAAGAAGCGGACAGGGCTATCTATGGCTACACCTTC

j_call: TRBJ2-5
clone_size: -
v_call: TRBV29-1
d_call: TRBD2
cdr3_aa: CSVAGWTSGIRWGETQYF
cdr3_nt: TGCAGCGTTGCAGGGTGGACTAGCGGGATACGGTGGGGAGAGACCCAGTACTTC

j_call: TRBJ1-2
clone_size: -
v_call: TRBV9
d_call: TRBD1
cdr3_aa: CASSDTGGSYGYTF
cdr3_nt: TGTGCCAGCAGCGACACAGGGGGCAGCTATGGCTACACCTTC

j_call: TRBJ2-5
clone_size: -
v_call: TRBV11-2
d_call: -
cdr3_aa: CASSPPNRETQYF
cdr3_nt: TGTGCCAGCAGCCCCCCCAACCGAGAGACCCAGTACTTC

j_call: TRBJ2-7
clone_size: -
v_call: TRBV6-6
d_call: TRBD1
cdr3_aa: CASSSRQGRNYEQYF
cdr3_nt: TGTGCCAGCAGTTCCAGACAGGGGAGAAACTACGAGCAGTACTTC

j_call: TRBJ2-1
clone_size: -
v_call: TRBV7-8
d_call: -
cdr3_aa: CASSPESGYNEQFF
cdr3_nt: TGTGCCAGCAGTCCAGAGTCGGGATACAATGAGCAGTTCTTC

j_call: TRBJ2-1
clone_size: -
v_call: TRBV7-2
d_call: TRBD2
cdr3_aa: CASSYWGLDDEQFF
cdr3_nt: TGTGCCAGCAGCTACTGGGGACTAGACGATGAGCAGTTCTTC

j_call: TRBJ2-1
clone_size: once
v_call: TRBV5-4
d_call: TRBD2
cdr3_aa: CASSLWASGNNEQFF
cdr3_nt: TGTGCCAGCAGCTTGTGGGCTAGCGGGAATAATGAGCAGTTCTTC

j_call: TRBJ2-7
clone_size: -
v_call: TRBV5-4
d_call: -
cdr3_aa: CASSRGTYEQYF
cdr3_nt: TGTGCCAGCAGCAGGGGGACGTACGAGCAGTACTTC